This entry lists 17 T cell receptor beta chains sequenced from one sample in a study of blood T cell repertoires in COVID-19. Only in-frame clones appear in the TCRdb table, and some are missing; sequencing was by immunoSEQ multiplex PCR. The table includes 150,000 to 200,000 clones, roughly 80% detected once. The sample was peripheral blood. The source is a woman of 80 years or more with acute or convalescent COVID-19.

The rearrangement joins TRBV9 to TRBJ2-2; TRBD2 aligns across 12 bases. There are 16 residues in the CDR3. Germline CDR1 reads SGDLS; CDR2 reads YYNGEE. Germline trimming cut 0 bases from V and 3 bases from J; bases unmatched to any gene: 0. This CDR3 reads CASSVGLAGDTGELFF. CDR3 bases: TGTGCCAGCAGCGTAGGACTAGCGGGGGACACCGGGGAGCTGTTTTTT.

This clone occurred once. The V call is TRBV5-4, the J call TRBJ2-7; perhaps TRBD1 as D (5 bases). Germline V CDR1 and CDR2: SGHNT, YYREEE (reference sequence). The CDR3 spans 14 residues. Trimming removed 0 bases from V and 6 bases from J, with 13 bases in between. CDR3 loop: CASSLDGQGREQYF. Here the CDR3 DNA reads TGTGCCAGCAGCTTGGACGGGCAGGGTCGCGAGCAGTACTTC.

V and J are TRBV11-1 and TRBJ1-2, with D possibly matching TRBD1 (6 bases). Looked up from germline, CDR1 is SGHAT and CDR2 is FQDESV (reference sequence). There are 14 residues in the CDR3. Trimming removed 5 bases at V and 4 bases at J, with 14 bases between. CDR3 amino acids: CASSVTGLGYGYTF. DNA of the CDR3: TGTGCCAGCAGCGTTACAGGGTTGGGCTATGGCTACACCTTC.

The chain recombines TRBV5-1 with TRBJ2-5, with 9 bases aligning to TRBD1. The CDR3 contains 15 residues. Germline V gene lookup returns CDR1 SGHRS and CDR2 YFSETQ. Trimming removed 3 bases from V and 2 bases from J; junction bases left unmatched: 5. The CDR3 DNA is TGCGCCAGCAGCTCCCAGACAGGGGGTCAAGAGACCCAGTACTTC. Translated, it gives CASSSQTGGQETQYF.

This chain links TRBV5-6 with TRBJ2-7; tentatively, D is TRBD1 (5 bases). CDR1 SGHDT and CDR2 YYEEEE come from the germline V gene. Deletions cut 2 bases from V and 7 bases from J, with 22 bases between. The CDR3 contains 16 residues. This CDR3 reads CASSFRALSPRTEQYF. DNA of the CDR3: TGTGCCAGCAGCTTCAGGGCATTGTCCCCGAGGACAGAGCAGTACTTC. Looking up the rest from reference TRBV5-6 and TRBJ2-7 gives the full variable domain: DAGVTQSPTHLIKTRGQQVTLRCSPKSGHDTVSWYQQALGQGPQFIFQYYEEEERQRGNFPDRFSGHQFPNYSSELNVNALLLGDSALYLCASSFRALSPRTEQYFGPGTRLTVT.

This clone appeared a single time. For the CDR3, the DNA is TGTGCCAGCACTCGGCGGGAATCTGGGGAGCTGTTTTTT. Amino acids: CASTRRESGELFF. The chain employs TRBV12-3 or TRBV12-4 and TRBJ2-2; D possibly corresponds to TRBD2 (6 bases). CDR3 length: 13 residues. The V end lost 7 bases, the J end lost 8 bases, and 14 bases lay between the germline ends.

The chain carries TRBV5-1 and TRBJ2-5; the match to TRBD2 covers 10 bases. Unmatched junction bases numbered 6, after V lost 0 bases and J lost 4 bases. Germline V gene sequence: CDR1 SGHRS, CDR2 YFSETQ. This CDR3 contains 16 residues. The CDR3 loop reads CASSLVGLADLETQYF. CDR3 DNA sequence: TGCGCCAGCAGCTTGGTCGGACTAGCGGACCTAGAGACCCAGTACTTC.

The chain couples TRBV6-5 to TRBJ2-7; TRBD1 matches at 8 bases. The CDR3 is made up of 12 amino acids. With V trimmed by 7 bases and J by 3 bases, 2 bases remained unmatched. Germline CDR1 MNHEY, CDR2 SVGAGI. The CDR3 is CASNGQGYEQYF. Here the CDR3 DNA reads TGTGCCAGCAATGGACAGGGCTACGAGCAGTACTTC.

The CDR3 nucleotides are TGTGCCAGTAAAGAGGGACAGGGAAGAAACATTCAGTACTTC. This sequence encodes CASKEGQGRNIQYF. The chain is built from TRBV28 and TRBJ2-4, with 9 nucleotides matching TRBD1. Looked up from germline, CDR1 is MDHEN and CDR2 is SYDVKM. The length of the CDR3 is 14 residues. V lost 9 bases and J lost 6; bases outside the gene matches: 9.

This clone was seen only a few times. V is TRBV5-1 and J is TRBJ1-4; TRBD1 matches 7 bases. CDR1 is SGHRS and CDR2 is YFSETQ in the germline V gene. The CDR3 contains 15 residues. The ends lost 2 bases at V and 6 bases at J; junction bases unmatched: 7. CDR3 protein: CASSFGRGQDEKLFF. The CDR3, as DNA: TGCGCCAGCAGCTTTGGAAGGGGGCAAGATGAAAAACTGTTTTTT.

The V call is TRBV7-9, the J call TRBJ2-2, with 9 bases matching TRBD1. The CDR3 loop spans 15 amino acids. V shed 2 bases, J shed 5 bases, and the junction held 3 bases outside the gene matches. Germline CDR1 is SEHNR and CDR2 is FQNEAQ (reference sequence). CDR3 sequence reads: CASSLRTGVTGELFF. Here the CDR3 DNA reads TGTGCCAGCAGCTTACGGACAGGGGTGACCGGGGAGCTGTTTTTT.

The DNA of the CDR3 is TGTGCCAGCAGCGCCCAGGTTCCCACCGGGGAGCTGTTTTTT. Its protein is CASSAQVPTGELFF. V usage is TRBV7-9 and J usage is TRBJ2-2; D gene ambiguous. V gave up 5 bases and J gave up 4 bases, with 11 bases separating them. CDR1 and CDR2 (germline): SEHNR, FQNEAQ (reference sequence). This CDR3 region has 14 residues.

The chain joins TRBV6-2 or TRBV6-3 to TRBJ2-1; 16 nucleotides match TRBD2. V shed 5 bases, J shed 5 bases, and the junction held 12 bases outside the gene matches. This CDR3 comprises 19 residues. Germline CDR1 MNHEY, CDR2 SVGEGT. The CDR3 sequence: CASSQRGLAGGPLHNEQFF. The CDR3 coding sequence is TGTGCCAGCAGTCAAAGGGGACTAGCGGGAGGGCCCTTACACAATGAGCAGTTCTTC.

This chain joins TRBV9 and TRBJ2-7, with 7 nucleotides matching TRBD2. The CDR3 has 16 residues. Germline CDR1 reads SGDLS; CDR2 reads YYNGEE. V was clipped by 4 bases and J by 5 bases; unmatched bases: 15. The CDR3 nucleotides read TGTGCCAGCAGCCCCTCAACTGGGGGGGTTCGGGACGAGCAGTACTTC. Translation: CASSPSTGGVRDEQYF.

The V gene is TRBV15, the J gene TRBJ1-5; possibly TRBD1 for D (6 bases). The germline CDR1 and CDR2 sequences are LNHNV and YYDKDF (reference sequence). The V end lost 3 bases, the J end lost 5 bases, and 14 bases lay between the germline ends. This CDR3 contains 15 residues. The CDR3 loop is CATSRSEGGYQPQHF. CDR3 nucleotides: TGTGCCACCAGCAGGTCGGAGGGGGGGTATCAGCCCCAGCATTTT.

The chain has TRBV7-9 and TRBJ1-5, with 7 bases fitting TRBD1. The CDR3 totals 15 residues. Germline CDR1 reads SEHNR; CDR2 reads FQNEAQ (reference sequence). J gave up 1 base and V 5 bases, and 5 bases lay outside the gene matches. CDR3 loop: CASSRTGVSNQPQHF. The CDR3 DNA sequence: TGTGCCAGCAGCCGCACAGGGGTCAGCAATCAGCCCCAGCATTTT.

The rearrangement uses TRBV28 and TRBJ2-1, with a possible D match to TRBD1 (7 bases). V was cut by 3 bases and J by 6 bases, with 15 bases left in between. The germline gives CDR1 MDHEN, CDR2 SYDVKM. This CDR3 is built from 15 residues. Written as DNA, the CDR3 is TGTGCCAGCAGTTTTCCCAGTCAGGGGGGCAATGAGCAGTTCTTC. It specifies CASSFPSQGGNEQFF.